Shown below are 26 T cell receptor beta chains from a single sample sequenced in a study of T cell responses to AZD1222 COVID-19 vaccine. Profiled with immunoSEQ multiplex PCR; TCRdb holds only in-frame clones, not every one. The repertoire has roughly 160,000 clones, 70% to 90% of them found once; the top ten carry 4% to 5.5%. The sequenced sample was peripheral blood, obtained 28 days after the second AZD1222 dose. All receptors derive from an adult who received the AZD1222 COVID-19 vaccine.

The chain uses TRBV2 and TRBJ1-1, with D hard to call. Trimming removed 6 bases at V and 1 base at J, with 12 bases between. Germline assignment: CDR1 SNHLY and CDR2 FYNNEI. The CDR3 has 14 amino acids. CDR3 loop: CASSPEHRNTEAFF. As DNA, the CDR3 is TGTGCCAGCAGCCCCGAACACAGGAACACTGAAGCTTTCTTT.

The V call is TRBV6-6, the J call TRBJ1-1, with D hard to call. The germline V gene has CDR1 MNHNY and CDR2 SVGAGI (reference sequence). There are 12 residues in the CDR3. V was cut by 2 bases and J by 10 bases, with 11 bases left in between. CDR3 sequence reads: CASSYTRERAFF. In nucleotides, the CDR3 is TGTGCCAGCAGTTACACGAGGGAGAGAGCTTTCTTT.

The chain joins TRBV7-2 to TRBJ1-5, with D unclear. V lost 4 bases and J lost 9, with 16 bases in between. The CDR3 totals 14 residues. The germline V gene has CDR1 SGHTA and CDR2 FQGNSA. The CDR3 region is CASSSQRVLGPQHF. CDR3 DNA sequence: TGTGCCAGCAGCTCCCAACGGGTCCTAGGGCCCCAGCATTTT.

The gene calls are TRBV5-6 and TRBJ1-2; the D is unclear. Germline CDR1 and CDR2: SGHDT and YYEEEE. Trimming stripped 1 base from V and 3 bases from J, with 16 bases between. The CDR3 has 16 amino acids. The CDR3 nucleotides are TGTGCCAGCAGCTTGTCAGTGGCACCTTGGGACTATGGCTACACCTTC. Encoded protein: CASSLSVAPWDYGYTF.

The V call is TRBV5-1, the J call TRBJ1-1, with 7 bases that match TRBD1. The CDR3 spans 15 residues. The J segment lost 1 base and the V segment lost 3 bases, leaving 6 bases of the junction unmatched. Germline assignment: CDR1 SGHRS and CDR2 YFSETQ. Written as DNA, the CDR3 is TGCGCCAGCAGCTCCTTCCAGGGGGGGAACACTGAAGCTTTCTTT. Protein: CASSSFQGGNTEAFF.

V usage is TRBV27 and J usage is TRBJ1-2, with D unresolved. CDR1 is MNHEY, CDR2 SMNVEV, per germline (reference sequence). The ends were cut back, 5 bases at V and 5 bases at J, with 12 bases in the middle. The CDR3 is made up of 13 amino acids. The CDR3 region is CASSPGLPYGYTF. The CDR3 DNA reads TGTGCCAGCAGTCCTGGACTCCCTTATGGCTACACCTTC.

The CDR3 DNA reads as TGTGCCAGCAGTGAAGATTTTCGGGCCAGACTCGGTGGCTACACCTTC. It is translated as CASSEDFRARLGGYTF. The rearrangement uses TRBV6-1 and TRBJ1-2, with D hard to call. Germline V lookup: CDR1 MNHNS, CDR2 SASEGT. There are 16 residues in the CDR3. The V end lost 1 base, the J end lost 7 bases, and 19 bases lay between the germline ends.

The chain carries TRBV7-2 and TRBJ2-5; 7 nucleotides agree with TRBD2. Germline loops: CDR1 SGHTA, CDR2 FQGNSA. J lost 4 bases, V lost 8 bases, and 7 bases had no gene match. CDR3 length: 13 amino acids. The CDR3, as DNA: TGTGCCAGCGCCCGAGGCGGGGGAGAGACCCAGTACTTC. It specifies CASARGGGETQYF.

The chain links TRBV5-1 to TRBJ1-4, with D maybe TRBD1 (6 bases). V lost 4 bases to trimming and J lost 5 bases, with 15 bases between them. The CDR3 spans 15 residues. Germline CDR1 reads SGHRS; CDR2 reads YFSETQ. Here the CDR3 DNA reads TGCGCCAGCAGCCTGATGGGGGCAAGCAATGAAAAACTGTTTTTT. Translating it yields CASSLMGASNEKLFF.

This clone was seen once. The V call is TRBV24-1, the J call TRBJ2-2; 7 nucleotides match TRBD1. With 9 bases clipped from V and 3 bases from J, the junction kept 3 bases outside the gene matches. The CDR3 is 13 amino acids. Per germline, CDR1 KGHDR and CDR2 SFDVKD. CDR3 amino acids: CATGQGDTGELFF. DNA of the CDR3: TGTGCCACCGGGCAGGGGGACACCGGGGAGCTGTTTTTT.

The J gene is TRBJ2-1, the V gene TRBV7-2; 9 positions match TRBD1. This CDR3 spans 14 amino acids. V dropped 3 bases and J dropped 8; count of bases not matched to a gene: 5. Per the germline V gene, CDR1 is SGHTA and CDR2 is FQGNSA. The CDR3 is CASSFDRGGDEQFF. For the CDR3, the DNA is TGTGCCAGCAGCTTCGACAGGGGGGGAGATGAGCAGTTCTTC.

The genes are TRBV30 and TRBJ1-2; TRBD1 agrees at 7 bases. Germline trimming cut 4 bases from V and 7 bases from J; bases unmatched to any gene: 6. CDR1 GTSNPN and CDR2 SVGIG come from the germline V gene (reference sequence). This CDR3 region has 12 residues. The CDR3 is CAWKYRGFGYTF. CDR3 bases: TGTGCCTGGAAATACAGGGGCTTTGGCTACACCTTC. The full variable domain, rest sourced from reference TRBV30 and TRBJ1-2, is SQTIHQWPATLVQPVGSPLSLECTVEGTSNPNLYWYRQAAGRGLQLLFYSVGIGQISSEVPQNLSASRPQDRQFILSSKKLLLSDSGFYLCAWKYRGFGYTFGSGTRLTVV.

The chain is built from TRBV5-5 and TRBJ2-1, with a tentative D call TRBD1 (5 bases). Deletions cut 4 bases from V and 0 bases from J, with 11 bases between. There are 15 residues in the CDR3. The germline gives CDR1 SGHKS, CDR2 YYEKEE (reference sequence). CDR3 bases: TGTGCCAGCAGCCTCAGGGTCGGCTCCTACAATGAGCAGTTCTTC. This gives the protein CASSLRVGSYNEQFF.

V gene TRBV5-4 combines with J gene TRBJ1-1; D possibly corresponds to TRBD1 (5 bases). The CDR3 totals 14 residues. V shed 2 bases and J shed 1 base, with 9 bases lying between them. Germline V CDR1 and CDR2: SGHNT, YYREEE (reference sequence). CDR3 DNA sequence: TGTGCCAGCAGCTTTGGGGGACCGAACACTGAAGCTTTCTTT. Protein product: CASSFGGPNTEAFF. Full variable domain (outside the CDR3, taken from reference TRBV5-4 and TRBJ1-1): ETGVTQSPTHLIKTRGQQVTLRCSSQSGHNTVSWYQQALGQGPQFIFQYYREEENGRGNFPPRFSGLQFPNYSSELNVNALELDDSALYLCASSFGGPNTEAFFGQGTRLTVV.

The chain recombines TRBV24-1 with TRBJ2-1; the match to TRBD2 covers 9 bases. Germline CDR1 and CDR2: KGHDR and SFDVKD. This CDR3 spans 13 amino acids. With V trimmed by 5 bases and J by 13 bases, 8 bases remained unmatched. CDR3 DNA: TGTGCCACCAGTGGGGTAGCGGGGGAAAAACAGTTCTTC. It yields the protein CATSGVAGEKQFF.

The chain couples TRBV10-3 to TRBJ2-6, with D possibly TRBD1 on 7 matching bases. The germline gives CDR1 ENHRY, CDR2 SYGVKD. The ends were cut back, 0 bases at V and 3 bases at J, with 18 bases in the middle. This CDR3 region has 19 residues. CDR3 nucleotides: TGTGCCATCAGTGAGTCGCCAGGGGGGCGCCGGGGTGGGGCCAACGTCCTGACTTTC. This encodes CAISESPGGRRGGANVLTF.

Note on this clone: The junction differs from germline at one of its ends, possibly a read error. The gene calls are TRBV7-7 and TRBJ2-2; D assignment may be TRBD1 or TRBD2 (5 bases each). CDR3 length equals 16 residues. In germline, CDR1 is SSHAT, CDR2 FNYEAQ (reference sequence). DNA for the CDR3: TGTGCTAGCAGCTTAGACAGTGGACTCGGGACCGGGGAGCTGTTTTTT. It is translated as CASSLDSGLGTGELFF.

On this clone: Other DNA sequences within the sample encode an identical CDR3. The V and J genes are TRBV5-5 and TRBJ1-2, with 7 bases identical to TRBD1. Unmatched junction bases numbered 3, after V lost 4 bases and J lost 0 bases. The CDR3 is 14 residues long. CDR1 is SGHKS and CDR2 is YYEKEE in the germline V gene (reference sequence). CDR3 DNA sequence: TGTGCCAGCAGCCTCGACAGGGCTAACTATGGCTACACCTTC. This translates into CASSLDRANYGYTF.

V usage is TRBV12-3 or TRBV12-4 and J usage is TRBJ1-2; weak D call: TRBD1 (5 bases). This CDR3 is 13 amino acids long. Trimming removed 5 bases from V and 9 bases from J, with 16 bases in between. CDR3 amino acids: CASSPGTAHSYTF. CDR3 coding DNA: TGTGCCAGCAGTCCTGGGACCGCTCACAGCTACACCTTC.

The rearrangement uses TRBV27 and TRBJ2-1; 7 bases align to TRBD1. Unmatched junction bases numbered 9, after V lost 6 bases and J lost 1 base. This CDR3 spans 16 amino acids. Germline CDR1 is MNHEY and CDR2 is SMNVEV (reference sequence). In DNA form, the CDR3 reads TGTGCCAGCAGCCGGGGACAGTGGGGGTCCTACAATGAGCAGTTCTTC. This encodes CASSRGQWGSYNEQFF.

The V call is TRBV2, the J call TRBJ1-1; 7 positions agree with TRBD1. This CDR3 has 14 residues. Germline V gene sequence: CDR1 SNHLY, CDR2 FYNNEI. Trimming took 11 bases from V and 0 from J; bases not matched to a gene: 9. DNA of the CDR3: TGTGCCGCCGGGGAGGGACAGCTGAACACTGAAGCTTTCTTT. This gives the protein CAAGEGQLNTEAFF.

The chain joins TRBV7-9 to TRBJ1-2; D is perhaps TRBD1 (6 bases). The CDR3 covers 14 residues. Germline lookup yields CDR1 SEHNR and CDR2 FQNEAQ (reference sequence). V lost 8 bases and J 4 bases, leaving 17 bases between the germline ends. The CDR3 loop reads CASELGNRVYGYTF. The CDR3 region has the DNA TGTGCCAGCGAGCTTGGGAACAGGGTCTATGGCTACACCTTC.

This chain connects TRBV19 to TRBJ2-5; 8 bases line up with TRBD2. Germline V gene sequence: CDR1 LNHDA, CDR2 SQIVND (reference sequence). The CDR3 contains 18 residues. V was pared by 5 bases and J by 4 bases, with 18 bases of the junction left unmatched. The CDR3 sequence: CASSPRTRAGAWGETQYF. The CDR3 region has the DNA TGTGCCAGTAGTCCGCGGACTCGAGCGGGGGCCTGGGGAGAGACCCAGTACTTC.

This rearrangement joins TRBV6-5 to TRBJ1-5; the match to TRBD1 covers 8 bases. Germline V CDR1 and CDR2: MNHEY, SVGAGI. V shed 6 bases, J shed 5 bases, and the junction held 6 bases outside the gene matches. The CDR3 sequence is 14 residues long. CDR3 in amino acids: CASSGGRGHQPQHF. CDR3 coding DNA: TGTGCCAGCAGCGGGGGCAGGGGGCATCAGCCCCAGCATTTT.

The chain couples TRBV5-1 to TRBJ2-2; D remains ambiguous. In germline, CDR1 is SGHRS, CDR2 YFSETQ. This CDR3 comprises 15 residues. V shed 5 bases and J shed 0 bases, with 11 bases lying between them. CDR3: CASSLLTSNTGELFF. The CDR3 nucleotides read TGCGCCAGCAGTCTCCTTACCTCGAACACCGGGGAGCTGTTTTTT. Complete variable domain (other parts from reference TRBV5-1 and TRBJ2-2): KAGVTQTPRYLIKTRGQQVTLSCSPISGHRSVSWYQQTPGQGLQFLFEYFSETQRNKGNFPGRFSGRQFSNSRSEMNVSTLELGDSALYLCASSLLTSNTGELFFGEGSRLTVL.

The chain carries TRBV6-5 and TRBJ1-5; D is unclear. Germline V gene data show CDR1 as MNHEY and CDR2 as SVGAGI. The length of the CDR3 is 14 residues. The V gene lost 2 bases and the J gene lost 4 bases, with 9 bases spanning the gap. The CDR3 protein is CASSYRQYNQPQHF. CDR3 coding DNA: TGTGCCAGCAGTTACCGGCAGTATAATCAGCCCCAGCATTTT.